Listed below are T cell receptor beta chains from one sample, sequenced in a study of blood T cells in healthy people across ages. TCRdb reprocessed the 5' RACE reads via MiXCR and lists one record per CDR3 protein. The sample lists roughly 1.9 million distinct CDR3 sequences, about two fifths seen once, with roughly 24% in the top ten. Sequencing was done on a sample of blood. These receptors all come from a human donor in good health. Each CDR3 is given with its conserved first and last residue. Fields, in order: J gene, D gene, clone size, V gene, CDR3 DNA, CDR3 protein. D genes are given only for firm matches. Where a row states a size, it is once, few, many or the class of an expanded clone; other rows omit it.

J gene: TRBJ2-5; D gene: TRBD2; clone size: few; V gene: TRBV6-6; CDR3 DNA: TGTGCCAGTCGGGGGGGCGACTACCAAGAGACCCAGTACTTC; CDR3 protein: CASRGGDYQETQYF
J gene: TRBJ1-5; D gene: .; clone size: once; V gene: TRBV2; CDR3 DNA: TGTGCCAGCAGTGAAATTAAGGGGGTAGCGCAGCCCCAGCATTTT; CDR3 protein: CASSEIKGVAQPQHF
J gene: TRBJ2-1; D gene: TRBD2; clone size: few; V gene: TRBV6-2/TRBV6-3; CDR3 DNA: TGTGCCAGCATGTGGGCGGGGGGGGGACACTCCTACAATGAGCAGTTCTTC; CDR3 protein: CASMWAGGGHSYNEQFF
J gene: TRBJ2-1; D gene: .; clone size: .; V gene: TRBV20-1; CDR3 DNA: TGCAGTGCGGGGGCCGGCGGGGGCCGTTACAATGAGCAGTTCTTC; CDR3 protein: CSAGAGGGRYNEQFF
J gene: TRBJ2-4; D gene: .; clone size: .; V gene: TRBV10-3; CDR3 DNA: TGTGCCATCAGCGAGTCCCCACTAGCCAAAAACATTCAGTACTTC; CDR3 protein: CAISESPLAKNIQYF
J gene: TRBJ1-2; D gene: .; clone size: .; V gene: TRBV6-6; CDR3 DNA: TGTGCCAGCAGACAATCCCCTAACTATGGCTACACCTTC; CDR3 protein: CASRQSPNYGYTF
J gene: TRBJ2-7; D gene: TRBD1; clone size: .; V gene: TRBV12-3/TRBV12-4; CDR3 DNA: TGTGCCAGCAGTGCTCACAGGGGAACTAGCGAGCAGTACTTC; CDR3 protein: CASSAHRGTSEQYF
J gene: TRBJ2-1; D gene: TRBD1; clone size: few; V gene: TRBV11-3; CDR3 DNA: TGTGCCAGCAGCCTGGGGGGGACAGGGAGCAATGAGCAGTTCTTC; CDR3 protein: CASSLGGTGSNEQFF
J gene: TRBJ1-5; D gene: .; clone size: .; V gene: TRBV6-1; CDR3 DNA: TGTGCCAGCAGTGGAGGTCGCTTCCATCAGGCTGTCCAGCCCCAGCATTTT; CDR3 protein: CASSGGRFHQAVQPQHF
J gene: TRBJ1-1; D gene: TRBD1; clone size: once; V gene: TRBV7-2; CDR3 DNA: TGTGCCAGCAGCCGACCAGGGGGCCACACTGAAGCTTTCTTT; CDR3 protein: CASSRPGGHTEAFF
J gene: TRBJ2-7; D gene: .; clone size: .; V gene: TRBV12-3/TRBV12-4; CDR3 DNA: TGTGCCAGCAGTTCTCGGGACATCTACGAGCAGTACTTC; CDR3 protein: CASSSRDIYEQYF
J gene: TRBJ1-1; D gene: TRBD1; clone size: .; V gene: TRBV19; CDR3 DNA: TGTGCCAGTAGTAGCCCGACAGGGAGTATGAACACTGAAGCTTTCTTT; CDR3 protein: CASSSPTGSMNTEAFF
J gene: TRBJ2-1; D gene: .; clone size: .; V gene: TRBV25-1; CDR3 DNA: TGTGCCAGCAGTCCAATAGGTCAGAATGAGCAGTTCTTC; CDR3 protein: CASSPIGQNEQFF
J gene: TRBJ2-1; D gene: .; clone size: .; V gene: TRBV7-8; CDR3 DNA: TGTGCCAGCAGCTATGGGGACTTGTACAATGAGCAGTTCTTC; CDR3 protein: CASSYGDLYNEQFF
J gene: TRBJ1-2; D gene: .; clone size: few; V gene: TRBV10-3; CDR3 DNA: TGTGCCATCAGTGAGTCCGGGACTCGCTATGGCTACACCTTC; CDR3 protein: CAISESGTRYGYTF
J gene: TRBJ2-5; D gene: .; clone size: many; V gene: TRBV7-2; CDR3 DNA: TGTGCCAGCAGCTTAGCAGGTAGCGCTGGAGAGACCCAGTACTTC; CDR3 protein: CASSLAGSAGETQYF
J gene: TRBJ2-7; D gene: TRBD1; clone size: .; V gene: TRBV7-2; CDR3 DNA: TGTGCCAGCAGTTCTGCCGGGACAGGGGCTAACGAGCAGTACTTC; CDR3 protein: CASSSAGTGANEQYF
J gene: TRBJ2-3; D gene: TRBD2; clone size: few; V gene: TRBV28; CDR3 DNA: TGTGCCAGCGGGACCCAATACTCGCGGGGGGATACGCAGTATTTT; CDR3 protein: CASGTQYSRGDTQYF
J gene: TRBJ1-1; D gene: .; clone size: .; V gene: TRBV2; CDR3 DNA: TGTGCCAGCAGTGTATGGACAGTAAACACTGAAGCTTTCTTT; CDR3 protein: CASSVWTVNTEAFF
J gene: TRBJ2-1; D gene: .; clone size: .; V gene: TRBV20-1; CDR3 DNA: TGCAGTGCTAGGAGGGACGGGGACAATGAGCAGTTCTTC; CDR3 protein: CSARRDGDNEQFF
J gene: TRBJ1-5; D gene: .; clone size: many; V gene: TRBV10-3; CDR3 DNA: TGTGCCATCAGTGAGCGGGAAGGTCAGCCCCAGCATTTT; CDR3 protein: CAISEREGQPQHF
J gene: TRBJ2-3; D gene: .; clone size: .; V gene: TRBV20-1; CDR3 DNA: TGCAGTGCTAGAGATCGGTGGAGGGGGCTAACAGATACGCAGTATTTT; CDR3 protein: CSARDRWRGLTDTQYF